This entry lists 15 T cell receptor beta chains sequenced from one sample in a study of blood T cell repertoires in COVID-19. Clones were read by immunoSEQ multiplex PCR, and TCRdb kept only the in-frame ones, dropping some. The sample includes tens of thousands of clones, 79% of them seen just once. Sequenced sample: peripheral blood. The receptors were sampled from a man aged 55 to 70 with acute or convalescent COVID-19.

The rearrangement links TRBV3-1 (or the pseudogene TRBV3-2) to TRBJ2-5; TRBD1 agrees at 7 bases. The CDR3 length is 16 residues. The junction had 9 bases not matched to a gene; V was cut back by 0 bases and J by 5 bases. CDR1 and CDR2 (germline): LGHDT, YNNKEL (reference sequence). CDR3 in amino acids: CASSQDRGLGGETQYF. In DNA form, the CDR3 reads TGTGCCAGCAGCCAAGATCGTGGGCTAGGGGGCGAGACCCAGTACTTC.

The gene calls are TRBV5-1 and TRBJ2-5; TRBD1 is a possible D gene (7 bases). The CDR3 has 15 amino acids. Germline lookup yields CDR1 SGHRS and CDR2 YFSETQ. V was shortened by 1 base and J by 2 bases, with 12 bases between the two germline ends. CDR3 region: CASSLQGGFQETQYF. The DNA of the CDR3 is TGCGCCAGCAGCTTGCAGGGGGGCTTTCAAGAGACCCAGTACTTC. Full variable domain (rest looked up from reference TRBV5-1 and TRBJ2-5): KAGVTQTPRYLIKTRGQQVTLSCSPISGHRSVSWYQQTPGQGLQFLFEYFSETQRNKGNFPGRFSGRQFSNSRSEMNVSTLELGDSALYLCASSLQGGFQETQYFGPGTRLLVL.

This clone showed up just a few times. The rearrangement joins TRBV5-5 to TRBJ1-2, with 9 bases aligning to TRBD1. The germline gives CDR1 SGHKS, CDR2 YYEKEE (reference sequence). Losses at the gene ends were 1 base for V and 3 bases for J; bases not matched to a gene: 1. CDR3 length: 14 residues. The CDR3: CASSLRTGDYGYTF. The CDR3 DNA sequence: TGTGCCAGCAGCTTGAGGACAGGGGACTATGGCTACACCTTC.

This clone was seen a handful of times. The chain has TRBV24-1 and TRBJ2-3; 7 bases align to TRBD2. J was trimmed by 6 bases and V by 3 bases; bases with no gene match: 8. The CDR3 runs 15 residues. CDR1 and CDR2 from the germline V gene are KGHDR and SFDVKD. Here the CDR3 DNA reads TGTGCCACCAGTGATACTGGGAGGGCAGTGGATACGCAGTATTTT. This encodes CATSDTGRAVDTQYF.

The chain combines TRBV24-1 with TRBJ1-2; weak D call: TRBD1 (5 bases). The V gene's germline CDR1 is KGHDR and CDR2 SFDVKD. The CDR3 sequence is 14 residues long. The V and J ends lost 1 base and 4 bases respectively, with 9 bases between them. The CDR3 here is CATSDLSRVYGYTF. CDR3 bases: TGTGCCACCAGTGATTTATCCAGGGTCTATGGCTACACCTTC.

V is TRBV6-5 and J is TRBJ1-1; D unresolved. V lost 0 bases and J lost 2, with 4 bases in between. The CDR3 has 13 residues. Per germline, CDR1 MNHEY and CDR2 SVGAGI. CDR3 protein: CASSYSANTEAFF. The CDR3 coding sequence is TGTGCCAGCAGTTACTCGGCTAACACTGAAGCTTTCTTT.

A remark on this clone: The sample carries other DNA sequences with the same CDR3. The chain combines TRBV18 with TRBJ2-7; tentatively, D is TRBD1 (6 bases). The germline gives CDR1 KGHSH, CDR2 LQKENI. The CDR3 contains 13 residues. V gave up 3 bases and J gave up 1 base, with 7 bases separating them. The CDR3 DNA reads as TGTGCCAGCTCACCGGACAGTTCCTACGAGCAGTACTTC. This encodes CASSPDSSYEQYF.

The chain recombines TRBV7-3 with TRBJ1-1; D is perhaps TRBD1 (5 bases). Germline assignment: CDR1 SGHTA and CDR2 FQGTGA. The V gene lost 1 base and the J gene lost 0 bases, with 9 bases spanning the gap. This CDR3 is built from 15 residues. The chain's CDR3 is CASSLKQGMNTEAFF. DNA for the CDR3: TGTGCCAGCAGCTTAAAGCAGGGTATGAACACTGAAGCTTTCTTT.

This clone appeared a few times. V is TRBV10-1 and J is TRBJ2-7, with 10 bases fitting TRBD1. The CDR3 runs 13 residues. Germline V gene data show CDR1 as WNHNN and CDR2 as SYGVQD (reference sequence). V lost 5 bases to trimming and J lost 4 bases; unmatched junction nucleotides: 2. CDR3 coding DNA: TGCGCCAGCAGTTCGGGACAGGGGTACGAGCAGTACTTC. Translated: CASSSGQGYEQYF.

CDR3 sequence reads: CASSLTVAENTEAFF. The DNA for the CDR3 is TGTGCCAGCAGCCTGACAGTGGCGGAGAACACTGAAGCTTTCTTT. V usage is TRBV5-6 and J usage is TRBJ1-1; D possibly corresponds to TRBD1 (5 bases). The CDR3 is 15 residues long. Germline lookup yields CDR1 SGHDT and CDR2 YYEEEE. V lost 4 bases and J lost 1, with 14 bases in between.

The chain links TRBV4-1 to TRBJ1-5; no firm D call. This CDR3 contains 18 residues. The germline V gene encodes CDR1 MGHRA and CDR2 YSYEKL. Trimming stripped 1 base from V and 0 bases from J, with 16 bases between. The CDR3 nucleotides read TGCGCCAGCAGCCAAGGAGGTAGGCCAGACTATAGCAATCAGCCCCAGCATTTT. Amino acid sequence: CASSQGGRPDYSNQPQHF.

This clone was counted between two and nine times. The CDR3 reads CASSQETGTSTDTQYF. CDR3 sequence (DNA): TGTGCCAGCAGCCAAGAAACGGGGACTAGCACAGATACGCAGTATTTT. The chain has TRBV14 and TRBJ2-3; perhaps TRBD2 as D (6 bases). The ends were cut back, 0 bases at V and 0 bases at J, with 10 bases in the middle. Germline V gene data show CDR1 as SGHDN and CDR2 as FVKESK. There are 16 residues in the CDR3.

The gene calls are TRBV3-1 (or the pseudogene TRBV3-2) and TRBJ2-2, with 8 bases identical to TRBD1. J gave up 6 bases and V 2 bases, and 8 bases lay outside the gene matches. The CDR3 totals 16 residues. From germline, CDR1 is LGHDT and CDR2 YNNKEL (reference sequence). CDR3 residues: CASSQWFQGASGELFF. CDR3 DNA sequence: TGTGCCAGCAGCCAATGGTTTCAGGGGGCGTCCGGGGAGCTGTTTTTT.

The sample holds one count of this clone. Here the CDR3 reads CASSAGDRGTYQPQHF. CDR3 DNA sequence: TGTGCCAGCAGTGCCGGGGACAGGGGAACTTATCAGCCCCAGCATTTT. The V gene is TRBV28, the J gene TRBJ1-5, with TRBD1 matching over 10 bases. Germline-derived CDR1 and CDR2 are MDHEN and SYDVKM. Losses at the gene ends were 5 bases for V and 5 bases for J; bases not matched to a gene: 9. This CDR3 spans 16 amino acids.

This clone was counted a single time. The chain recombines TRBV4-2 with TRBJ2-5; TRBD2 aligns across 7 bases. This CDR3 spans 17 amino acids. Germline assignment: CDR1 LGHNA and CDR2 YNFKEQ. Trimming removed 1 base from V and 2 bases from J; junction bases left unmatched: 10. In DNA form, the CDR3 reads TGTGCCAGCAGCCAAGCTCCCCCCCTAGCGGCTCAAGAGACCCAGTACTTC. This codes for CASSQAPPLAAQETQYF.